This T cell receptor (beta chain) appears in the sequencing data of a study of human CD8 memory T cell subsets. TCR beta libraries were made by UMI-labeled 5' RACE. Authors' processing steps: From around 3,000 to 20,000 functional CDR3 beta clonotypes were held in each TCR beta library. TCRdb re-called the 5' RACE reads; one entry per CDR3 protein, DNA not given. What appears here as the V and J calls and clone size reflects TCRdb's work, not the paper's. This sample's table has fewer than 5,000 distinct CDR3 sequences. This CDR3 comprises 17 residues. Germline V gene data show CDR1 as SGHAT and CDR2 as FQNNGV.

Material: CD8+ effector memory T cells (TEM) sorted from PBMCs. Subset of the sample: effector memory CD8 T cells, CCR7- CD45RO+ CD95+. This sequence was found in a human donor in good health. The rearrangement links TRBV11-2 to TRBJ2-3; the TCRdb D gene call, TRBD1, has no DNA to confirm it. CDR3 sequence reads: CASSKDRDRGRMDTQYF.